This T cell receptor (beta chain) was retrieved from a study of T cells in Graves' hyperthyroidism and ophthalmopathy. The CDR3 is 15 residues long. Germline CDR1 is MNHEY and CDR2 is SVGEGT. The ends lost 6 bases at V and 1 base at J; junction bases unmatched: 5. The TCR beta CDR3 regions underwent amplification using RNA transcripts as the source. A set of HTBI primers served as the primers for a first-round RT-PCR of the TCR CDR3. MiXCR, run by TCRdb on the multiplex PCR reads, gives a single entry per CDR3 protein. The repertoire holds around 300,000 distinct CDR3 sequences, roughly an eighth seen once, with 34% in the top ten. Exclusion followed for patients with uncontrolled infection, other autoimmune disease, pregnancy or lactation. Together with thyroid ultrasound, orbital computed tomography, serum thyroxine and TRAb, clinical symptoms were used for diagnoses. This clonotype has at least ten counts.

Source material: blood. This clonotype was obtained from a woman aged 40 to 50 with Graves' ophthalmopathy. J is TRBJ1-5 and V is TRBV6-2 or TRBV6-3, with 8 bases that match TRBD1. The CDR3 bases are TGTGCCAGCAGAAAGACAGGGGAAAGCAATCAGCCCCAGCATTTT. Protein product: CASRKTGESNQPQHF.